These T cell receptor beta chains were read from a single sample in a study of vaccination effects on CD4 cells after COVID-19. Profiling relied on immunoSEQ multiplex PCR, and the TCRdb table lists in-frame clones only, not all of them. The profile shows tens of thousands of clones, 75% to 85% of them singletons. The antigens for these receptors are not known. This material consisted of CD4+ T cells from PBMCs cultured with HCoV-OC43 spike peptides, taken after COVID-19 vaccination. Every receptor here comes from a human donor who received a COVID-19 vaccine. The CDR3 runs from the conserved cysteine through the conserved F or W. Each record gives: clone size, V gene, J gene, CDR3 protein. The size field is filled for only some rows; it gives once, few, many or a size class.

clone size: once; V gene: TRBV29-1; J gene: TRBJ1-1; CDR3 protein: CSVDVEGINTEAFF
clone size: -; V gene: TRBV2; J gene: TRBJ2-3; CDR3 protein: CASSLGQKDTQYF
clone size: -; V gene: TRBV7-2; J gene: TRBJ2-3; CDR3 protein: CASSLGGSLTRSHTQYF
clone size: -; V gene: TRBV9; J gene: TRBJ2-1; CDR3 protein: CASSSTGGGSYNEQFF
clone size: -; V gene: TRBV5-1; J gene: TRBJ1-1; CDR3 protein: CASSLVGPRGLTEAFF
clone size: -; V gene: TRBV21-1; J gene: TRBJ2-2; CDR3 protein: CASSKTDRDAAGELFF
clone size: -; V gene: TRBV5-1; J gene: TRBJ2-3; CDR3 protein: CASSFAQTSGDSDTQYF
clone size: -; V gene: TRBV2; J gene: TRBJ2-3; CDR3 protein: CASSDKAGDPDTQYF
clone size: -; V gene: TRBV11-2; J gene: TRBJ1-4; CDR3 protein: CASSRARNEKLFF
clone size: once; V gene: TRBV5-1; J gene: TRBJ2-3; CDR3 protein: CASSLGQSTDTQYF
clone size: few; V gene: TRBV10-1; J gene: TRBJ1-3; CDR3 protein: CASSDRTGGTGNTIYF
clone size: -; V gene: TRBV6-4; J gene: TRBJ1-2; CDR3 protein: CASSETARPTNYGYTF
clone size: once; V gene: TRBV6-5; J gene: TRBJ1-1; CDR3 protein: CASSSQGEVNAFF